This TCR beta chain was identified in a study of shared clonotypes between healthy human individuals. The wider study: The donors, a couple of women and three men, were aged 18 to 49.

Study-level results: Generation probabilities were higher for clonotypes shared across all four sorted-subset donors than for unshared ones.

CD45RO-negative, CCR7-selected cells formed the naive CD8 fraction, which excluded terminally differentiated effector memory CD45RA+ cells. Assay execution proceeded at the deep level. Authors' methods: Junction-only immunoSEQ data arrived without quality scores, meaning filtering differed. Clones were sequenced by immunoSEQ multiplex PCR, and TCRdb holds only the in-frame ones, with some missing. The V and J calls and clone size come from that table; D and trimming were worked out from the DNA. This table has approximately 2,000,000 clones, approximately 92% appearing once. CDR3 size: 17 residues. Between the trimmed V and J ends, which lost 5 bases and 1 base, there was a span of 19 bases. Germline V gives CDR1 SGHVS, CDR2 FQNEAQ. To note about this clone: Its antigen is not identified.

This chain links TRBV7-8 with TRBJ2-3; no firm D call. Sequencing used naive CD8+ T cells from PBMCs. This receptor was obtained from a man aged 18 to 30 in good health. Some clones in this sample may be carry-over from other donors' samples. DNA of the CDR3: TGTGCCAGCAGCCTAGTTCCAGGCGCTTCGGGCACAGATACGCAGTATTTT. Translating gives CASSLVPGASGTDTQYF.